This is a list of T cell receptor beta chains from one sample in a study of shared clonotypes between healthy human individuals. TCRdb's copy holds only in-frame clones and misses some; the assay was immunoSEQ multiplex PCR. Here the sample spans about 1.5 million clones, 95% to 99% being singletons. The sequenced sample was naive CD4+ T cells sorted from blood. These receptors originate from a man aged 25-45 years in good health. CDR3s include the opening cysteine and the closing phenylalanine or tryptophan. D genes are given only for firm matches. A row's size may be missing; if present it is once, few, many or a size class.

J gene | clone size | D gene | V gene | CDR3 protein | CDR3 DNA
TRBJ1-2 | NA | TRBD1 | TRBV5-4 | CASSSPGTGVHGYTF | TGTGCCAGCAGCTCGCCCGGGACAGGGGTACATGGCTACACCTTC
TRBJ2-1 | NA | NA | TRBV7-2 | CASSLVGSGLAYNEQFF | TGTGCCAGCAGCTTAGTGGGTAGCGGCCTAGCCTACAATGAGCAGTTCTTC
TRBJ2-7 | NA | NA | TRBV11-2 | CASSLYKGMGYEQYF | TGTGCCAGCAGCTTATATAAGGGGATGGGCTACGAGCAGTACTTC
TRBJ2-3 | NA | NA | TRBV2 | CASGAEGGGTQYF | TGTGCCAGCGGTGCGGAAGGGGGGGGTACGCAGTATTTT
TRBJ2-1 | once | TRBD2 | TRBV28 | CASSLPPSGRPDEQFF | TGTGCCAGCAGTCTCCCCCCAAGCGGGAGGCCGGATGAGCAGTTCTTC
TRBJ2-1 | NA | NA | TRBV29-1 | CSVGSRDRDEQFF | TGCAGCGTTGGGAGCAGGGATCGCGATGAGCAGTTCTTC
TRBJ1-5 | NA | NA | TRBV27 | CASSWSFSNQPQHF | TGTGCCAGCAGTTGGTCCTTTAGCAATCAGCCCCAGCATTTT
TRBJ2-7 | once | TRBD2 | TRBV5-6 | CASSSGLAGVREQYF | TGTGCCAGCAGCTCTGGACTAGCGGGAGTGAGGGAGCAGTACTTC
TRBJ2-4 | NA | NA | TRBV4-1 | CASSQEGRLNIQYF | TGCGCCAGCAGCCAAGAGGGGAGATTAAACATTCAGTACTTC
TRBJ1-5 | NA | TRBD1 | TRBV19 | CASSTRTGIGGNQPQHF | TGTGCCAGTAGTACCCGGACAGGGATAGGGGGCAATCAGCCCCAGCATTTT
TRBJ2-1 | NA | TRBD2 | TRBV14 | CASSTPGLAGVNEQFF | TGTGCCAGCAGCACTCCGGGACTAGCGGGAGTTAATGAGCAGTTCTTC
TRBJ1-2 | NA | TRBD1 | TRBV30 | CASSGQPNYGYTF | TGTGCCTCGTCGGGACAGCCGAACTATGGCTACACCTTC
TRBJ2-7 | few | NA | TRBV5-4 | CASSLGGGYEQYF | TGTGCCAGCAGCTTGGGAGGGGGCTACGAGCAGTACTTC
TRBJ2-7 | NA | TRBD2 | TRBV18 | CASSPDRRTRSYEQYF | TGTGCCAGCTCACCGGATAGAAGGACTAGGTCCTACGAGCAGTACTTC
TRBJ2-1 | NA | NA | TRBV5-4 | CASSLGLGGGTTGNEQFF | TGTGCCAGCAGCTTGGGCTTGGGAGGCGGTACTACGGGGAATGAGCAGTTCTTC
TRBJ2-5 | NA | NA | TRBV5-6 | CASTPAGTIRTQYF | TGTGCCAGCACCCCGGCCGGCACCATTAGGACCCAGTACTTC
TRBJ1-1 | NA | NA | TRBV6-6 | CASNRQMNTEAFF | TGTGCCAGTAACCGACAGATGAACACTGAAGCTTTCTTT
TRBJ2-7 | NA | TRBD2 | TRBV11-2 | CASSLGGAATSYEQYF | TGTGCCAGCAGCTTGGGAGGGGCCGCAACCTCCTACGAGCAGTACTTC
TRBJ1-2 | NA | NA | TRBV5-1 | CASSISPQKNYGYTF | TGCGCCAGCAGCATTAGCCCCCAGAAAAACTATGGCTACACCTTC
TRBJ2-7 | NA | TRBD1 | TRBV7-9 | CASSREGPSRDRYF | TGTGCCAGCAGCCGCGAGGGGCCCAGCCGGGACAGGTACTTC